The clone carrying this TCR beta chain turned up a few times. The sample carries other DNA sequences with the same CDR3. The data were taken from a study of shared clonotypes between healthy human individuals. For each subset, genomic DNA was distributed in equal portions over several immunoSEQ plates. TCRdb keeps only in-frame clones here, not all; method: immunoSEQ multiplex PCR. The sample holds some 2,500,000 clones, approximately 94% seen once. The donor population consisted of healthy HIV-negative adults with no recent acute infections or vaccinations. Partitioning of CD4+ cells yielded a CD45RA+ naive subset and a CD45RA-negative memory subset. Per the germline V gene, CDR1 is SNHLY and CDR2 is FYNNEI. The CDR3 consists of 12 residues. The germline V and J ends were trimmed by 3 bases and 7 bases, with 7 bases remaining between them.

Material: naive CD4+ T cells from PBMCs. Subset described: CD45RA+ positively selected. This TCR came from a man younger than 35 in good health. Some clones in this sample may be carry-over from other donors' samples. This chain joins TRBV2 and TRBJ1-5; D gene unclear. The CDR3 is CASSEGGQPQHF. CDR3 coding DNA: TGTGCCAGCAGTGAGGGAGGGCAGCCCCAGCATTTT.